The clone carrying this T cell receptor beta chain was detected many times. These data originate in a study of read filtering for tumor transcriptome and immune sequencing. At the time of active disease, bone marrow was collected from every patient. The library was built from about 400 ng RNA with molecular barcoded adaptors for alpha/delta and beta/gamma chains. Each CDR3 protein gets one entry after TCRdb re-called the reads with MiXCR. In the table there are roughly 90,000 distinct CDR3 sequences, around an eighth of which are singletons. Sequenced sample: a population of CD138-negative cells sorted from bone marrow. This receptor was taken from a donor at least 40 years old with multiple myeloma.

CDR3 bases: TGTGCCAGCAGCTCCTACGGGAGGGCCGTTTCGGGAGATACGCAGTATTTT. Amino acid sequence: CASSSYGRAVSGDTQYF. J is TRBJ2-3 and V is TRBV11-3, with 8 bases identical to TRBD2. Trimming removed 4 bases from V and 5 bases from J; junction bases left unmatched: 14. The CDR3 is made up of 17 amino acids. Germline loops: CDR1 SGHNT, CDR2 YENEEA.